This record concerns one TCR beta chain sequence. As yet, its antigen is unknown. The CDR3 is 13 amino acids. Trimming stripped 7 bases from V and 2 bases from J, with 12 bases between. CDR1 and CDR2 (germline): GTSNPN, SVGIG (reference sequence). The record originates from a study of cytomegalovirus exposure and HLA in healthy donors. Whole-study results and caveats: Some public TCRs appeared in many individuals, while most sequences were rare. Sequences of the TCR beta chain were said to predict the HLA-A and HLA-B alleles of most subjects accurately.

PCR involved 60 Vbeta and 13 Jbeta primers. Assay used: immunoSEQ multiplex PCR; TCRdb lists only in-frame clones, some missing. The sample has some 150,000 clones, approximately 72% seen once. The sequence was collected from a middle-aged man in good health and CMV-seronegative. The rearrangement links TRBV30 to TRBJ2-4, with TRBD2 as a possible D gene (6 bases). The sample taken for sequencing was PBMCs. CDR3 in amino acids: CASRGGSKNIQYF. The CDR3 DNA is TGTGCCTCCCGGGGAGGTTCCAAAAACATTCAGTACTTC.